Listed below are T cell receptor beta chains from one sample, sequenced in a study of post-analysis software for immune sequencing data. TCRdb passed the PCR reads through MiXCR, listing each CDR3 protein once. The sample includes 450,000 or so distinct CDR3 sequences, less than 45% of them seen just once. The sequenced material came from blood. The receptors originated from a girl aged 10 to 17 with multiple sclerosis. Both conserved end residues are part of each CDR3. The D gene is left open where the match is weak. Rows may omit the clone size; those that give it use once, few, many or a size class.

V gene: TRBV5-1
clone size: NA
J gene: TRBJ2-1
CDR3 length: 17
D gene: TRBD2
CDR3 protein: CASSRITSGRAYNEQFF
CDR3 DNA: TGCGCCAGCAGCCGCATTACCAGCGGGAGGGCCTACAATGAGCAGTTCTTC

V gene: TRBV7-2
clone size: NA
J gene: TRBJ2-6
CDR3 length: 15
D gene: NA
CDR3 protein: CASSLRYSGANVLTF
CDR3 DNA: TGTGCCAGCAGCTTAAGATACTCTGGGGCCAACGTCCTGACTTTC

V gene: TRBV29-1
clone size: NA
J gene: TRBJ1-2
CDR3 length: 12
D gene: NA
CDR3 protein: CSVDRGLDGYTF
CDR3 DNA: TGCAGCGTTGATCGGGGGCTTGATGGCTACACCTTC

V gene: TRBV29-1
clone size: NA
J gene: TRBJ1-1
CDR3 length: 11
D gene: TRBD1
CDR3 protein: CSGTGGTEAFF
CDR3 DNA: TGCAGCGGTACAGGGGGCACTGAAGCTTTCTTT

V gene: TRBV6-6
clone size: few
J gene: TRBJ2-7
CDR3 length: 16
D gene: TRBD1
CDR3 protein: CASSPIGGQGRNEQYF
CDR3 DNA: TGTGCCAGCAGTCCCATCGGGGGACAGGGGAGGAACGAGCAGTACTTC

V gene: TRBV7-9
clone size: NA
J gene: TRBJ2-7
CDR3 length: 14
D gene: NA
CDR3 protein: CASSLVWRDHEQYF
CDR3 DNA: TGTGCCAGCAGCTTAGTTTGGAGGGACCACGAGCAGTACTTC

V gene: TRBV28
clone size: few
J gene: TRBJ1-2
CDR3 length: 13
D gene: NA
CDR3 protein: CASSLKTVYGYTF
CDR3 DNA: TGTGCCAGCAGTTTAAAGACCGTCTATGGCTACACCTTC

V gene: TRBV12-3/TRBV12-4
clone size: NA
J gene: TRBJ2-1
CDR3 length: 14
D gene: TRBD2
CDR3 protein: CATRTSGRPNEQFF
CDR3 DNA: TGTGCCACTCGGACTAGCGGGAGGCCGAATGAGCAGTTCTTC

V gene: TRBV10-3
clone size: NA
J gene: TRBJ2-7
CDR3 length: 12
D gene: NA
CDR3 protein: CASQDNSYEQYF
CDR3 DNA: TGTGCCAGCCAGGACAACTCCTACGAGCAGTACTTC

V gene: TRBV7-8
clone size: few
J gene: TRBJ2-5
CDR3 length: 18
D gene: TRBD2
CDR3 protein: CASTSWARAGALQETQYF
CDR3 DNA: TGTGCCAGCACCTCCTGGGCCCGAGCGGGAGCCCTCCAAGAGACCCAGTACTTC